This T cell receptor (beta chain) was observed in a study of identical twins. TCRdb reprocessed the 5' RACE reads via MiXCR and lists one record per CDR3 protein. This table holds more than 600,000 distinct CDR3 sequences, 15% to 20% found once. Germline-derived CDR1 and CDR2 are DFQATT and SNEGSKA (reference sequence). Trimming took off 3 bases at V and 3 bases at J, with 15 bases between the two ends. The CDR3 consists of 14 residues. The sample also formed part of further work on T cells expressing NK-cell markers.

The sequence was obtained from a woman aged 18-29 years in good health. The chain recombines TRBV20-1 with TRBJ2-7; D tentatively reads TRBD1 or TRBD2 (5 bases each). What was sequenced was PBMCs. CDR3 DNA: TGCAGTGCTAGTGCATGGGACGGACGCTACGAGCAGTACTTC. Protein product: CSASAWDGRYEQYF.